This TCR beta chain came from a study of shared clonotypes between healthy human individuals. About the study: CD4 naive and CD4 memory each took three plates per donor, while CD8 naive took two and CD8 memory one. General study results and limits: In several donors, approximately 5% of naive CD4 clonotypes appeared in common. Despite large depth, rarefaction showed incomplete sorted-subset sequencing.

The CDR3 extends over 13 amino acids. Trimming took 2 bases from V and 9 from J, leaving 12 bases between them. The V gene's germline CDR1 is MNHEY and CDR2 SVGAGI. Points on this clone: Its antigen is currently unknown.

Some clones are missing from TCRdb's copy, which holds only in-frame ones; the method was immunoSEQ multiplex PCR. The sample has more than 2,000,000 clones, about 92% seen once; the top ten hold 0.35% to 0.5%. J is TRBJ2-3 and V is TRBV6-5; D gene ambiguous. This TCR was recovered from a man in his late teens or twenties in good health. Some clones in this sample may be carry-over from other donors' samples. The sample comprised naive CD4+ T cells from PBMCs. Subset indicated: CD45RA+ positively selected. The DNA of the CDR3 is TGTGCCAGCAGTTACGACGTTAGTCAAACGCAGTATTTT. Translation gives CASSYDVSQTQYF.